This is a list of T cell receptor beta chains from one sample in a study of CD8 T cells in Susac syndrome. TCRdb called the immunoSEQ multiplex PCR reads again in MiXCR, with one record for every CDR3 protein. The sample lists a few hundred thousand distinct CDR3 sequences, nearly 97% occurring once. The sequenced material came from CD4+ T cells from PBMCs. Receptors were obtained from a human donor with multiple sclerosis. Both conserved end residues are trimmed from each CDR3. The D gene is left open where the match is weak. Not all rows give a size; the values are once, few, many and, for expanded clones, a class.

clone size: .; D gene: .; V gene: TRBV9; J gene: TRBJ2-1; CDR3 protein: ASSVEGITEQF
clone size: once; D gene: TRBD1; V gene: TRBV27; J gene: TRBJ1-2; CDR3 protein: ASRKDRDYGYT
clone size: .; D gene: .; V gene: TRBV29-1; J gene: TRBJ2-7; CDR3 protein: SVGGGMGSYEQY
clone size: .; D gene: TRBD1; V gene: TRBV20-1; J gene: TRBJ1-5; CDR3 protein: SAIRQGGQPQH
clone size: .; D gene: .; V gene: TRBV12-3/TRBV12-4; J gene: TRBJ2-3; CDR3 protein: ASSLDGSTDTQY
clone size: .; D gene: TRBD1; V gene: TRBV2; J gene: TRBJ1-5; CDR3 protein: ASIQDRVRNQPQH
clone size: .; D gene: .; V gene: TRBV24-1; J gene: TRBJ1-2; CDR3 protein: ATSDQDRDYGYT
clone size: .; D gene: .; V gene: TRBV29-1; J gene: TRBJ2-7; CDR3 protein: SVAVGIPYEQY
clone size: .; D gene: .; V gene: TRBV1; J gene: TRBJ2-7; CDR3 protein: TSPVMLEQY
clone size: .; D gene: .; V gene: TRBV3-1; J gene: TRBJ1-1; CDR3 protein: ASSGTPNTEAF
clone size: .; D gene: .; V gene: TRBV29-1; J gene: TRBJ2-3; CDR3 protein: SGKPGLTDTQY
clone size: .; D gene: .; V gene: TRBV30; J gene: TRBJ1-4; CDR3 protein: AWSVAGSREKLF
clone size: .; D gene: .; V gene: TRBV28; J gene: TRBJ1-5; CDR3 protein: ASLRGGNQPQH
clone size: .; D gene: .; V gene: TRBV29-1; J gene: TRBJ1-6; CDR3 protein: SVETGGGLH
clone size: once; D gene: .; V gene: TRBV9; J gene: TRBJ1-6; CDR3 protein: ASSAAGRGNSPLH
clone size: .; D gene: .; V gene: TRBV20-1; J gene: TRBJ2-7; CDR3 protein: SASRGTGARYEQY
clone size: .; D gene: .; V gene: TRBV20-1; J gene: TRBJ2-5; CDR3 protein: SARSRGWASGKETQY
clone size: .; D gene: .; V gene: TRBV20-1; J gene: TRBJ2-7; CDR3 protein: SASPRDEQY
clone size: .; D gene: .; V gene: TRBV29-1; J gene: TRBJ1-1; CDR3 protein: SARSQQDTEAF
clone size: .; D gene: .; V gene: TRBV9; J gene: TRBJ2-1; CDR3 protein: ASARGSSYNEQF
clone size: .; D gene: .; V gene: TRBV7-8; J gene: TRBJ1-2; CDR3 protein: ASSARDTLENGYT
clone size: .; D gene: TRBD2; V gene: TRBV30; J gene: TRBJ2-3; CDR3 protein: AWKLAGGLDTQY
clone size: .; D gene: TRBD2; V gene: TRBV27; J gene: TRBJ2-7; CDR3 protein: ASSTRLGWRGSSYEQY
clone size: .; D gene: TRBD1; V gene: TRBV29-1; J gene: TRBJ2-2; CDR3 protein: SGTGGASNTGELF
clone size: .; D gene: .; V gene: TRBV2; J gene: TRBJ2-5; CDR3 protein: ASRVGYQETQY
clone size: few; D gene: .; V gene: TRBV28; J gene: TRBJ1-1; CDR3 protein: ASSTLNTEAF
clone size: .; D gene: .; V gene: TRBV9; J gene: TRBJ2-1; CDR3 protein: ASSVALLGYNEQF
clone size: once; D gene: .; V gene: TRBV12-3/TRBV12-4; J gene: TRBJ2-3; CDR3 protein: ASSPWTGRPTDTQY
clone size: .; D gene: TRBD2; V gene: TRBV6-6; J gene: TRBJ2-1; CDR3 protein: ASRLAEYNEQF
clone size: .; D gene: .; V gene: TRBV18; J gene: TRBJ1-2; CDR3 protein: ASSAGAQESGYGYT
clone size: .; D gene: TRBD1; V gene: TRBV12-5; J gene: TRBJ1-5; CDR3 protein: ASGGQGNQPQH
clone size: .; D gene: .; V gene: TRBV27; J gene: TRBJ2-5; CDR3 protein: ASSIRYQETQY
clone size: .; D gene: .; V gene: TRBV27; J gene: TRBJ2-6; CDR3 protein: ASSRHSGANVLT
clone size: .; D gene: TRBD1; V gene: TRBV30; J gene: TRBJ1-5; CDR3 protein: AWSVGQGGQPQH
clone size: .; D gene: .; V gene: TRBV5-1; J gene: TRBJ2-5; CDR3 protein: ASSLAGAETQY
clone size: .; D gene: .; V gene: TRBV12-3/TRBV12-4; J gene: TRBJ1-1; CDR3 protein: ASSLSGGTTEAF
clone size: .; D gene: .; V gene: TRBV3-1; J gene: TRBJ2-5; CDR3 protein: ASSQDPAGSQETQY
clone size: .; D gene: TRBD1; V gene: TRBV5-1; J gene: TRBJ1-2; CDR3 protein: ASRTSGTGINYGYT
clone size: once; D gene: TRBD1; V gene: TRBV20-1; J gene: TRBJ2-7; CDR3 protein: SAVRTGVSYEQY
clone size: .; D gene: .; V gene: TRBV25-1; J gene: TRBJ1-1; CDR3 protein: ASTGRSTEAF
clone size: .; D gene: .; V gene: TRBV9; J gene: TRBJ2-5; CDR3 protein: ASSARGSQETQY
clone size: .; D gene: TRBD1; V gene: TRBV3-1; J gene: TRBJ1-2; CDR3 protein: ASSQETGIYGYT
clone size: .; D gene: .; V gene: TRBV15; J gene: TRBJ2-1; CDR3 protein: ATSRRPSDEQF
clone size: .; D gene: .; V gene: TRBV24-1; J gene: TRBJ2-5; CDR3 protein: ATSSRPGGTQY
clone size: .; D gene: TRBD2; V gene: TRBV11-1; J gene: TRBJ2-3; CDR3 protein: ASSPGLAGGRSTDTQY
clone size: .; D gene: TRBD1; V gene: TRBV29-1; J gene: TRBJ1-1; CDR3 protein: SVGQEGTEAF
clone size: .; D gene: .; V gene: TRBV6-5; J gene: TRBJ2-7; CDR3 protein: ASSYSRDSLHEQY
clone size: few; D gene: TRBD1; V gene: TRBV30; J gene: TRBJ2-7; CDR3 protein: AWSGTGNEQY
clone size: .; D gene: TRBD1; V gene: TRBV27; J gene: TRBJ2-1; CDR3 protein: ASRPGTGTGLSNEQF
clone size: .; D gene: .; V gene: TRBV29-1; J gene: TRBJ2-7; CDR3 protein: SVGWGLYEQY
clone size: .; D gene: TRBD1; V gene: TRBV15; J gene: TRBJ2-6; CDR3 protein: ATSSHRGPGANVLT
clone size: .; D gene: TRBD2; V gene: TRBV7-7; J gene: TRBJ2-7; CDR3 protein: ASSTEGVLADDSYEQY
clone size: .; D gene: TRBD2; V gene: TRBV27; J gene: TRBJ2-5; CDR3 protein: ASSLWPGLQETQY
clone size: .; D gene: TRBD1; V gene: TRBV9; J gene: TRBJ2-7; CDR3 protein: ASSVGQGPSYEQY
clone size: few; D gene: .; V gene: TRBV5-4; J gene: TRBJ2-5; CDR3 protein: ASSVDRTRETQY
clone size: .; D gene: .; V gene: TRBV18; J gene: TRBJ2-7; CDR3 protein: ASSPDIFHEQY
clone size: .; D gene: .; V gene: TRBV20-1; J gene: TRBJ2-3; CDR3 protein: SARIVDTQY
clone size: .; D gene: .; V gene: TRBV12-3/TRBV12-4; J gene: TRBJ2-2; CDR3 protein: ASSLLQGNGELF
clone size: .; D gene: .; V gene: TRBV3-1; J gene: TRBJ1-1; CDR3 protein: ASSPPGRAEAF
clone size: .; D gene: .; V gene: TRBV19; J gene: TRBJ1-1; CDR3 protein: ASRMGGVGNTEAF